These 32 T cell receptor beta chains originate from one sample sequenced in a study of blood T cell repertoires in COVID-19. Measured with immunoSEQ multiplex PCR; TCRdb has only the in-frame clones, and not every one. The table lists roughly 200,000 clones, 82% of them singletons. Material: PBMCs or T cells enriched from blood (not recorded which). The receptors come from a woman aged 55-75 years with acute COVID-19.

The V call is TRBV12-3 or TRBV12-4, the J call TRBJ1-1; D might be TRBD1 (5 bases). The CDR3 spans 12 residues. Trimming took off 5 bases at V and 8 bases at J, with 12 bases between the two ends. CDR3 sequence reads: CASSSQGLEAFF. The CDR3 DNA follows: TGTGCCAGCAGTAGCCAGGGTTTGGAAGCTTTCTTT.

The J gene is TRBJ1-1, the V gene TRBV4-3, with D possibly being TRBD1 (5 bases). V dropped 1 base and J dropped 0 bases, with 12 bases sitting between them. This CDR3 comprises 16 residues. Germline V CDR1 and CDR2: LGHNA, YSLEER. The CDR3 coding sequence is TGCGCCAGCAGCCAAGGCTCCTGGGGGGTGAACACTGAAGCTTTCTTT. It is translated as CASSQGSWGVNTEAFF.

This chain joins TRBV7-9 and TRBJ1-1, with D perhaps TRBD1 (6 bases). The germline CDR1 and CDR2 sequences are SEHNR and FQNEAQ (reference sequence). Trimming removed 6 bases from V and 5 bases from J, with 13 bases in between. The CDR3 contains 13 residues. The CDR3 DNA sequence: TGTGCCAGCAGAAAAGAAGGGGGAACTGAAGCTTTCTTT. The encoded protein is CASRKEGGTEAFF.

The chain uses TRBV3-1 (or the pseudogene TRBV3-2) and TRBJ1-5; D is perhaps TRBD1 (6 bases). The CDR3 is made up of 14 amino acids. Germline-derived CDR1 and CDR2 are LGHDT and YNNKEL (reference sequence). V dropped 3 bases and J dropped 4 bases, with 10 bases sitting between them. The CDR3 spells CASSQRGGNQPQHF. CDR3 nucleotide sequence: TGTGCCAGCAGCCAGAGGGGGGGGAATCAGCCCCAGCATTTT.

This chain connects TRBV5-1 to TRBJ2-1, with D uncertain. The CDR3 length is 12 residues. The V gene's germline CDR1 is SGHRS and CDR2 YFSETQ. The V gene lost 4 bases and the J gene lost 6 bases, with 8 bases spanning the gap. The CDR3 spells CASSETFNEQFF. CDR3 in DNA: TGCGCCAGCAGCGAGACTTTCAATGAGCAGTTCTTC.

V is TRBV19 and J is TRBJ2-1; possibly TRBD1 for D (6 bases). Per the germline V gene, CDR1 is LNHDA and CDR2 is SQIVND (reference sequence). This CDR3 has 13 amino acids. Trimming cost V 2 bases and J 4 bases, with 6 bases left between them. The CDR3 is CASSIRGYNEQFF. DNA of the CDR3: TGTGCCAGTAGTATAAGGGGGTACAATGAGCAGTTCTTC.

The J gene is TRBJ2-3, the V gene TRBV10-2; TRBD1 matches 7 bases. Unmatched junction bases numbered 6, after V lost 5 bases and J lost 4 bases. Germline V lookup: CDR1 WSHSY, CDR2 SAAADI. CDR3 size: 14 residues. The DNA for the CDR3 is TGCGCCAGCAGTCTTGGACAGGATCCAGATACGCAGTATTTT. Protein product: CASSLGQDPDTQYF.

This chain joins TRBV6-1 and TRBJ1-1, with no clear D. This CDR3 has 12 residues. Germline CDR1 reads MNHNS; CDR2 reads SASEGT. Trimming pared 1 base from V and 10 bases from J, leaving 10 bases between. CDR3 nucleotides: TGTGCCAGCAGTGAAGGGTTCGGGTTAGCTTTCTTT. Protein: CASSEGFGLAFF.

The chain recombines TRBV19 with TRBJ2-1; 7 positions agree with TRBD2. J lost 10 bases, V lost 4 bases, and 10 bases had no gene match. Germline CDR1 is LNHDA and CDR2 is SQIVND (reference sequence). CDR3 length: 14 amino acids. The DNA of the CDR3 is TGTGCCAGTAGTACCCTTCGGGGGGATAAGGAGCAGTTCTTC. Protein sequence: CASSTLRGDKEQFF.

The gene calls are TRBV5-1 and TRBJ1-3; 11 positions agree with TRBD1. This CDR3 contains 17 residues. Germline V gene sequence: CDR1 SGHRS, CDR2 YFSETQ. V lost 4 bases, J lost 2 bases, and 8 bases stayed unmatched. The DNA of the CDR3 is TGCGCCAGCAGCCTAGCCGGGACAGGGGGAGCTGGAAACACCATATATTTT. Translating it yields CASSLAGTGGAGNTIYF.

V usage is TRBV9 and J usage is TRBJ2-1, with 8 bases identical to TRBD1. This CDR3 has 13 residues. The junction had 6 bases not matched to a gene; V was cut back by 0 bases and J by 13 bases. Germline V CDR1 and CDR2: SGDLS, YYNGEE. DNA for the CDR3: TGTGCCAGCAGCGTAGCCAGGGGGCCCCTACAGTTCTTC. Residues: CASSVARGPLQFF.

The chain joins TRBV19 to TRBJ2-1, with D maybe TRBD2 (5 bases). Germline CDR1 and CDR2: LNHDA and SQIVND (reference sequence). CDR3 length: 14 amino acids. Trimming shortened V by 6 bases and J by 1 base, and 10 bases separated the two germline ends. The CDR3 DNA reads as TGTGCCAGTAGCTTGCAGCGGTCCTACAATGAGCAGTTCTTC. Its translation is CASSLQRSYNEQFF.

The chain uses TRBV5-3 and TRBJ2-1, with 8 positions matching TRBD1. TRBV5-3 is known as an ORF, though its function is uncertain. Trimming took 4 bases from V and 6 from J; bases not matched to a gene: 9. This CDR3 is 15 amino acids long. CDR3 bases: TGTGCCAGAAGCCCCCGACAGGGGAAGGGCAATGAGCAGTTCTTC. As protein: CARSPRQGKGNEQFF.

In its sample, this clone was seen a few times. V is TRBV9 and J is TRBJ1-1; 11 bases align to TRBD1. Germline V lookup: CDR1 SGDLS, CDR2 YYNGEE. The CDR3 is 16 residues long. Trimming cost V 5 bases and J 4 bases; bases outside gene matches: 10. CDR3 coding DNA: TGTGCCAGCAGAGCTGGGGGACAGGGGGGCCTCACTGAAGCTTTCTTT. Residues: CASRAGGQGGLTEAFF. Complete variable domain (other parts from reference TRBV9 and TRBJ1-1): DSGVTQTPKHLITATGQRVTLRCSPRSGDLSVYWYQQSLDQGLQFLIQYYNGEERAKGNILERFSAQQFPDLHSELNLSSLELGDSALYFCASRAGGQGGLTEAFFGQGTRLTVV.

This chain uses TRBV28 with TRBJ2-5; TRBD2 is a possible D gene (6 bases). Trimming removed 5 bases from V and 4 bases from J, with 17 bases in between. Per the germline V gene, CDR1 is MDHEN and CDR2 is SYDVKM. The length of the CDR3 is 15 residues. The CDR3 bases are TGTGCCAGCAGTCCGGAGGGTGGTGGTCTAGAGACCCAGTACTTC. Translated: CASSPEGGGLETQYF.

The chain uses TRBV23-1 and TRBJ2-7; 7 nucleotides agree with TRBD1. TRBV23-1 is annotated as an ORF whose role is uncertain. V trimming: 4 bases; J trimming: 0 bases; junction bases outside the gene matches: 9. The CDR3 covers 16 residues. The CDR3 bases are TGCGCCAGCAGTCGAAAGACAGGGAAAAGCTCCTACGAGCAGTACGTC. Residues: CASSRKTGKSSYEQYV.

The chain carries TRBV3-1 (or the pseudogene TRBV3-2) and TRBJ2-5; D gene uncertain. Trimming cost V 4 bases and J 10 bases, with 10 bases left between them. Looked up from germline, CDR1 is LGHDT and CDR2 is YNNKEL (reference sequence). The CDR3 runs to 11 residues. The CDR3 sequence is CASSRPLVQYF. In nucleotides, the CDR3 is TGTGCCAGCAGCCGCCCACTCGTCCAGTACTTC.

The V gene is TRBV28, the J gene TRBJ1-5; tentative D call: TRBD1 (6 bases). The CDR3 spans 13 residues. CDR1 and CDR2 from the germline V gene are MDHEN and SYDVKM. The V end was cut by 8 bases, the J end by 3 bases, with 11 bases between. CDR3 region: CASENRANQPQHF. CDR3 sequence (DNA): TGTGCCAGCGAAAACAGGGCCAATCAGCCCCAGCATTTT. Variable domain in full (rest from reference TRBV28 and TRBJ1-5): DVKVTQSSRYLVKRTGEKVFLECVQDMDHENMFWYRQDPGLGLRLIYFSYDVKMKEKGDIPEGYSVSREKKERFSLILESASTNQTSMYLCASENRANQPQHFGDGTRLSIL.

The chain has TRBV6-5 and TRBJ2-5, with a weak D call TRBD1 (6 bases). V lost 6 bases to trimming and J lost 0 bases, with 11 bases between them. The germline gives CDR1 MNHEY, CDR2 SVGAGI. The CDR3 length is 14 residues. CDR3 DNA sequence: TGTGCCAGCAGCCCCGGACAGTACCAAGAGACCCAGTACTTC. Translated: CASSPGQYQETQYF.

The chain joins TRBV7-2 to TRBJ2-7; 10 positions agree with TRBD1. CDR1 and CDR2 (germline): SGHTA, FQGNSA. With V trimmed by 3 bases and J by 9 bases, 8 bases remained unmatched. The length of the CDR3 is 14 residues. The CDR3 DNA reads TGTGCCAGCAGCTTCGACAGGGGGCGCATGGGGCAGTACTTC. It yields the protein CASSFDRGRMGQYF.

The CDR3 DNA is TGTGCCAGCAGTGAACTCAGGACTAACACTGAAGCTTTCTTT. As protein: CASSELRTNTEAFF. The genes are TRBV2 and TRBJ1-1; no reliable D call. Between the trimmed V and J ends, which lost 2 bases and 2 bases, there was a span of 9 bases. Germline assignment: CDR1 SNHLY and CDR2 FYNNEI. The CDR3 totals 14 residues.

This chain connects TRBV15 to TRBJ2-7; 11 positions match TRBD2. Germline V CDR1 and CDR2: LNHNV, YYDKDF (reference sequence). The CDR3 spans 18 residues. V shed 2 bases, J shed 3 bases, and the junction held 12 bases outside the gene matches. CDR3 sequence (DNA): TGTGCCACCAGCAGAAAAGGGACTAGCGGTTTCCAGCACTACGAGCAGTACTTC. Translating it yields CATSRKGTSGFQHYEQYF.

The chain carries TRBV5-8 and TRBJ1-3, with a weak D call TRBD1 (5 bases). V was clipped by 4 bases and J by 0 bases, with 8 bases between them. Germline V gene lookup returns CDR1 SGHTS and CDR2 YDEGEE. The CDR3 has 14 residues. For the CDR3, the DNA is TGTGCCAGCAGCAGGGGAATCTCTGGAAACACCATATATTTT. It codes for CASSRGISGNTIYF.

This clone was observed a few times. This chain joins TRBV6-6 and TRBJ2-7; D perhaps matches TRBD2 (6 bases). V gave up 4 bases and J gave up 0 bases, with 10 bases separating them. Germline V gene data show CDR1 as MNHNY and CDR2 as SVGAGI (reference sequence). The CDR3 length is 14 residues. The CDR3 spells CASSSAGHSYEQYV. The CDR3 DNA is TGTGCCAGCAGTTCCGCGGGGCACTCCTACGAGCAGTACGTC.

The J gene is TRBJ2-3, the V gene TRBV7-2; 8 bases match TRBD1. Germline V gives CDR1 SGHTA, CDR2 FQGNSA. CDR3 length equals 18 residues. V lost 3 bases and J lost 1; bases outside the gene matches: 12. Written as DNA, the CDR3 is TGTGCCAGCAGCTTCCGACAGGGGACGTTTGGGGGCACAGATACGCAGTATTTT. Translation: CASSFRQGTFGGTDTQYF.

V gene TRBV4-3 combines with J gene TRBJ1-2; D is unresolved. CDR1 is LGHNA, CDR2 YSLEER, per germline. CDR3 length: 13 residues. The germline V and J ends were trimmed by 0 bases and 4 bases, with 6 bases remaining between them. The DNA of the CDR3 is TGCGCCAGCAGCCAAGACAGGTCCTATGGCTACACCTTC. This gives the protein CASSQDRSYGYTF.

The chain carries TRBV28 and TRBJ1-4, with a possible D match to TRBD1 (6 bases). Between the trimmed V and J ends, which lost 7 bases and 3 bases, there was a span of 15 bases. Germline V gives CDR1 MDHEN, CDR2 SYDVKM. The CDR3 runs to 15 residues. The DNA for the CDR3 is TGTGCCAGCACCTCTCGAGGGGGAGCTAATGAAAAACTGTTTTTT. Translation gives CASTSRGGANEKLFF.

This sequence joins TRBV6-5 and TRBJ2-1; no clear D. CDR1 and CDR2 (germline): MNHEY, SVGAGI. The CDR3 sequence is 12 residues long. V was shortened by 7 bases and J by 8 bases, with 12 bases between the two germline ends. The CDR3 region has the DNA TGTGCCAGCACCGCCCTAACGGATGAGCAGTTCTTC. This codes for CASTALTDEQFF.

In this sample, this clone turned up once. The chain couples TRBV5-4 to TRBJ1-1; D gene ambiguous. Per the germline V gene, CDR1 is SGHNT and CDR2 is YYREEE (reference sequence). The V gene lost 3 bases and the J gene lost 1 base, with 4 bases spanning the gap. The CDR3 has 12 amino acids. The CDR3 DNA reads as TGTGCCAGCAGCTGGGCGAACACTGAAGCTTTCTTT. Translating gives CASSWANTEAFF.

The chain employs TRBV7-2 and TRBJ2-7, with 7 bases fitting TRBD2. The CDR3 covers 14 residues. Unmatched junction bases numbered 6, after V lost 5 bases and J lost 2 bases. Looked up from germline, CDR1 is SGHTA and CDR2 is FQGNSA. The CDR3 nucleotides read TGTGCCAGCAGCCCCTCAGGACTAGCCTACGAGCAGTACTTC. Translated, it gives CASSPSGLAYEQYF. The full variable domain, completed using reference TRBV7-2 and TRBJ2-7, is GAGVSQSPSNKVTEKGKDVELRCDPISGHTALYWYRQSLGQGLEFLIYFQGNSAPDKSGLPSDRFSAERTGGSVSTLTIQRTQQEDSAVYLCASSPSGLAYEQYFGPGTRLTVT.

The chain combines TRBV4-1 with TRBJ1-4, with D possibly being TRBD1 (5 bases). The V and J ends lost 0 bases and 7 bases respectively, with 12 bases between them. Germline V CDR1 and CDR2: MGHRA, YSYEKL. This CDR3 spans 15 amino acids. The CDR3 nucleotides are TGCGCCAGCAGCCAAGAAGGCCTCGGGGGTGAAAAACTGTTTTTT. It encodes CASSQEGLGGEKLFF.

The chain has TRBV19 and TRBJ1-2; possible D gene TRBD1, 5 bases. CDR1 LNHDA and CDR2 SQIVND come from the germline V gene (reference sequence). With 8 bases removed from V and 3 bases from J, the gap between germline ends came to 13 bases. The CDR3 covers 13 residues. CDR3: CASAPDTYYGYTF. The CDR3 DNA follows: TGTGCCAGTGCGCCGGACACTTACTATGGCTACACCTTC.